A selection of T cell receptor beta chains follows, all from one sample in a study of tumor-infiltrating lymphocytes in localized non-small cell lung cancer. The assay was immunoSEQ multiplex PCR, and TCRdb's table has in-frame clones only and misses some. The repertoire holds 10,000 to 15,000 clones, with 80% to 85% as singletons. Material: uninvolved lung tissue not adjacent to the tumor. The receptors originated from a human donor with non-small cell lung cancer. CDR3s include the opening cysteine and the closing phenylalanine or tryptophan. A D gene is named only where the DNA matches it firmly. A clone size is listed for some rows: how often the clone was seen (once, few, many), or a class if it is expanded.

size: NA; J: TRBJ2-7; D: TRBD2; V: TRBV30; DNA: TGTGCCTGGAGTGTACTAGCGGGCCCCTACGAGCAGTACTTC; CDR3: CAWSVLAGPYEQYF
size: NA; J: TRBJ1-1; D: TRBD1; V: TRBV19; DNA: TGTGCCAGTAGTATTTCCGCTCGACAGGGGATAACTGAAGCTTTCTTT; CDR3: CASSISARQGITEAFF
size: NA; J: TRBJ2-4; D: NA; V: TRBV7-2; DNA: TGTGCCAGCAGCTTAGATGGCGGGGTTGCCAAAAACATTCAGTACTTC; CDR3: CASSLDGGVAKNIQYF
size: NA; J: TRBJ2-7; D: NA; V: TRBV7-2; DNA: TGTGCCAGCAGCCAGGGGCAGCCGCCGAACGAGCAGTACTTC; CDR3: CASSQGQPPNEQYF
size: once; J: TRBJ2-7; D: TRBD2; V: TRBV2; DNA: TGTGCCAGCAGTCTCGGGGGGGGCCGCGACGAGCAGTACTTC; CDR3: CASSLGGGRDEQYF
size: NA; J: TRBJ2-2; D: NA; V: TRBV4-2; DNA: TGTGCCAGCAGCCCAATTCTGGCCCTCGGCACCGGGGAGCTGTTTTTT; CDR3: CASSPILALGTGELFF
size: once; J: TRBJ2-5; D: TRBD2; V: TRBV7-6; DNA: TGTGCCAGCAGCTTAGGTTTGCGGCGGGGGGGCCAAGAGACCCAGTACTTC; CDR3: CASSLGLRRGGQETQYF
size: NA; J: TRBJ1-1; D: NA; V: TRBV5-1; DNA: TGCGCCAGCAGCTTGGGGGCGGGACCTTCCCAAGCTTTCTTT; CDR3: CASSLGAGPSQAFF
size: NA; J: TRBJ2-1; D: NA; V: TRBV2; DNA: TGTGCCAGCTCTCAGATTCGGCAGTTCTTC; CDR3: CASSQIRQFF
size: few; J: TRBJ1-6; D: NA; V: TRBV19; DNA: TGTGCCAGTAGTTCCCGAGGACAGCGCTCCTATAATTCACCCCTCCACTTT; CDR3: CASSSRGQRSYNSPLHF
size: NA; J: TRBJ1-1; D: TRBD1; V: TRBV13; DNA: TGTGCCAGCAGCTCCGCCGTTACAGGGGGATGGAGGAACACTGAAGCTTTCTTT; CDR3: CASSSAVTGGWRNTEAFF
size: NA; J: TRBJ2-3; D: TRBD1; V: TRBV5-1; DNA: TGCGCCAGCAGCCCGGGACAGGGGAGTACAGATACGCAGTATTTT; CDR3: CASSPGQGSTDTQYF
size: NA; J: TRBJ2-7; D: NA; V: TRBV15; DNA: TGTGCCACCAGCAGAGATCGGGAAGGAACAAGCGAGCAGTACTTC; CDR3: CATSRDREGTSEQYF
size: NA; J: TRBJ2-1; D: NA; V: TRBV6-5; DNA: TGTGCCAGCAGGATACCCGGGAGAAACAATGAGCAGTTCTTC; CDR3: CASRIPGRNNEQFF
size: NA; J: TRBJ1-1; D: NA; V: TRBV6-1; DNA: TGTGCCAGCAGTTTACGGAGGGCCTCTGAAGCTTTCTTT; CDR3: CASSLRRASEAFF
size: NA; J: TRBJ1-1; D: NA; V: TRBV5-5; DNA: TGTGCCAGCAGCTTGGACGCACAGGGAGGTTGGACTGAAGCTTTCTTT; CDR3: CASSLDAQGGWTEAFF
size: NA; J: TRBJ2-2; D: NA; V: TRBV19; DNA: TGTGCCAGTAGTATTGGGAGTCTCGGGGAGCTGTTTTTT; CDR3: CASSIGSLGELFF
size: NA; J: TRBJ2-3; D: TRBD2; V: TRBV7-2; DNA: TGTGCCAGCAGCTCATCTAGCGGGGTAGGAGCTACGCAGTATTTT; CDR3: CASSSSSGVGATQYF
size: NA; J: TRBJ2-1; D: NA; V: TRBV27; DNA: TGTGCCAGCAGTCGGGCCCAAACTGAACTTTACAATGAGCAGTTCTTC; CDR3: CASSRAQTELYNEQFF
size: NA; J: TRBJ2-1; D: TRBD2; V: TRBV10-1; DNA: TGCGCCAGCAGCTCGACTAGCGGAAACAATGAGCAGTTCTTC; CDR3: CASSSTSGNNEQFF
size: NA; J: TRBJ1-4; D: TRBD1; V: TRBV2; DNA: TGTGCCAGCAGTGGACAGGGAGGGACGGAAAAACTGTTTTTT; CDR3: CASSGQGGTEKLFF
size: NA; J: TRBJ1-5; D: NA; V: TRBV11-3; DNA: TGTGCCAGCTCCACGGGGGAGGGTCAGCCCCAGCATTTT; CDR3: CASSTGEGQPQHF
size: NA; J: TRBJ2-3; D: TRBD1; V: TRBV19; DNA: TGTGCCAGTGGGACAGTCCGGGGAGCAGATACGCAGTATTTT; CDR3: CASGTVRGADTQYF
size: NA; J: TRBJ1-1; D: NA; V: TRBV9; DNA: TGTGCCAGCAGCACTGGGGGCGGCGAAGCTTTCTTT; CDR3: CASSTGGGEAFF
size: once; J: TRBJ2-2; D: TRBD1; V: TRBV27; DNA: TGTGCCAGCAGTCCTAATCGACAGGGCGCGGCCGGGGAGCTGTTTTTT; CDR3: CASSPNRQGAAGELFF
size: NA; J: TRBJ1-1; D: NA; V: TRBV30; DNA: TGTGCCTGGGACGCGGGAAACACTGAAGCTTTCTTT; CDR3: CAWDAGNTEAFF
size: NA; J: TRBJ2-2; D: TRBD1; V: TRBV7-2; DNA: TGTGCCAGCAGCTGGCGGACAGGTGGAGCCGGGGAGCTGTTTTTT; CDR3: CASSWRTGGAGELFF
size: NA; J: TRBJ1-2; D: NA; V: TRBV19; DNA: TGTGCCAGCACCGGACTCTTTAACTATGGCTACACCTTC; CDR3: CASTGLFNYGYTF
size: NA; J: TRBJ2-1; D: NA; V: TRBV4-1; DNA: TGCGCCAGCAGCCAAGATAATAGTCGGGACTACAATGAGCAGTTCTTC; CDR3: CASSQDNSRDYNEQFF
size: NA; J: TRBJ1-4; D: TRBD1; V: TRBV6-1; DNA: TGTGCCAGCGGGACAGGGGGCTCGGGTGGAGAAAAACTGTTTTTT; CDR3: CASGTGGSGGEKLFF
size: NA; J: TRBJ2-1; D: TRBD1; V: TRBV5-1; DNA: TGCGCCAGCAGCTTGGCCGGGACAGGGGGCCATGAGCAGTTCTTC; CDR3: CASSLAGTGGHEQFF
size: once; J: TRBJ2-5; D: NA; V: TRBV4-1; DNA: TGCGCCAGCAGCCAAGACGACAACACCGAGACCCAGTACTTC; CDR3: CASSQDDNTETQYF
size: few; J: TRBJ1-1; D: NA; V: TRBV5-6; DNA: TGTGCCAGCACCAAAGACACTGAAGCTTTCTTT; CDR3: CASTKDTEAFF
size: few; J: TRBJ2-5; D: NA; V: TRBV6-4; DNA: TGTGCCAGCAGTCGGACAGCGGAAGAGACCCAGTACTTC; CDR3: CASSRTAEETQYF
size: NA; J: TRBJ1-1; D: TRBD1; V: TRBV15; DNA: TGTGCCACCAGCAGAGATCGGGCAGGGGGGGTCACTGAAGCTTTCTTT; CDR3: CATSRDRAGGVTEAFF
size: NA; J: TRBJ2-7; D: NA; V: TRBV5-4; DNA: TGTGCCAGCAGCTTGGGGGGGGTGTACGAGCAGTACTTC; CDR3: CASSLGGVYEQYF
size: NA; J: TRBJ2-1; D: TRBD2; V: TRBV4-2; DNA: TGTGCCAGCAGTCTCGCGCTTACTAGCGGGGGGATACCCAATGAGCAGTTCTTC; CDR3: CASSLALTSGGIPNEQFF
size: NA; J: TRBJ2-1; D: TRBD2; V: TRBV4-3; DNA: TGCGCCAGCAGCCAAGATGGTCTAGCGGGGGGGCACAATGAGCAGTTCTTC; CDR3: CASSQDGLAGGHNEQFF
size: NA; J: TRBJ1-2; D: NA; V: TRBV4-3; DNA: TGCGCCAGCAGCCACTTGGACGGAAATCTTAACTATGGCTACACCTTC; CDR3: CASSHLDGNLNYGYTF
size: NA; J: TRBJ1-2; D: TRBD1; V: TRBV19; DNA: TGTGCCAGTAGGGGACAGGGGGTCTATGGCTACACCTTC; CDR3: CASRGQGVYGYTF
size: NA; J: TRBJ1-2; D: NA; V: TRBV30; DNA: TGTGCCTGGAGTTCGATAAACTCAGGGCGAGGCTACACCTTC; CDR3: CAWSSINSGRGYTF
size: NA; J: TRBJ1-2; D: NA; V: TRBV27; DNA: TGTGCCAGCAGTTCCTCCAATTTACTGTCAGCGGACTATGGCTACACCTTC; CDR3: CASSSSNLLSADYGYTF
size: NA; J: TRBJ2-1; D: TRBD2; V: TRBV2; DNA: TGTGCCGAGGGGAGCGGGGGGGCCGAGGTATATGAGCAGTTCTTC; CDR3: CAEGSGGAEVYEQFF
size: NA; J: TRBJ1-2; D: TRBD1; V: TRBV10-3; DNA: TGTGCCATCAGTGAGAGGGACAGTCTCTATGGCTACACCTTC; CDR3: CAISERDSLYGYTF
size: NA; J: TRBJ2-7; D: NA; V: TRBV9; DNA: TGTGCCAGCAGCGGGGGACTCCATCCCTACGAGCAGTACTTC; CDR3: CASSGGLHPYEQYF
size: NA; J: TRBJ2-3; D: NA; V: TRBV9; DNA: TGTGCCAGCAGCGGAAGAGGACATAGAGATACGCAGTATTTT; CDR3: CASSGRGHRDTQYF
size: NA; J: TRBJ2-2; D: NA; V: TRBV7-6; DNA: TGTGCCACCCGAGGGAGACTCAACACCGGGGAGCTGTTTTTT; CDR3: CATRGRLNTGELFF
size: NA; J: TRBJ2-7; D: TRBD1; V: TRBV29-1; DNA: TGCAGCGTTGAGGACCGGGACAGGCCCTACGAGCAGTACTTC; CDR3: CSVEDRDRPYEQYF
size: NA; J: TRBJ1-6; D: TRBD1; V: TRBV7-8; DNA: TGTGCCAGCAGCCCCCGGGACAGGGCCTCAAGGGGCTCACCCCTCCACTTT; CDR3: CASSPRDRASRGSPLHF